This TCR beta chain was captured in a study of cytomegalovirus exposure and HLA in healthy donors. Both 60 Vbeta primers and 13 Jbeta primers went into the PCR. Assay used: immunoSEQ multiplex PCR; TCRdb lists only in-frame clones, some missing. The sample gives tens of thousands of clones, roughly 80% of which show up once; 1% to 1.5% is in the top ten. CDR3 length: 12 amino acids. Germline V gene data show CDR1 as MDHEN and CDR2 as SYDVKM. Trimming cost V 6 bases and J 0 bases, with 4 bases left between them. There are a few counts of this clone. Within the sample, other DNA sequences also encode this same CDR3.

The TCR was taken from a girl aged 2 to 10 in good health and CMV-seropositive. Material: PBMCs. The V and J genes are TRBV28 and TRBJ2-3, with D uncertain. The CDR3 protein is CASSGSTDTQYF. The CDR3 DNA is TGTGCCAGCAGCGGGAGCACAGATACGCAGTATTTT.